This T cell receptor beta chain was sequenced in a study of technical replicates of blood from four donors. There are 16 residues in the CDR3. Germline CDR1 is MNHEY and CDR2 is SMNVEV (reference sequence). Trimming cost V 7 bases and J 2 bases; bases outside gene matches: 14. Libraries were prepared by immunoSEQ multiplex PCR; TCRdb keeps only in-frame clonotypes and omits some of them. The sample consists of around 68,000 clones, 95% to 97% of them appearing once. This clone was observed a single time. The TCR was taken from a human donor in good health. What was sequenced was T cells isolated from PBMCs. The chain carries TRBV27 and TRBJ2-7; TRBD2 matches at 7 bases. The CDR3 region has the DNA TGTGCCAGCACTCCCTACGGCACTGGGGGGGCCTACGAGCAGTACTTC. It encodes CASTPYGTGGAYEQYF.